The T cell receptor (beta chain) described here comes from a study of blood T cell repertoires in COVID-19. Overall study: COVID-19 samples, acute and convalescent, were from the United States, Italy and Spain.

CDR1 is SGHRS, CDR2 YFSETQ, per germline. V lost 2 bases and J lost 5, with 9 bases in between. This CDR3 spans 13 amino acids. Clones were read by immunoSEQ multiplex PCR, and TCRdb kept only the in-frame ones, dropping some. The sample lists 130,000 to 150,000 clones, roughly 86% occurring once. The chain is built from TRBV5-1 and TRBJ2-3; TRBD2 might be the D (5 bases). This clonotype originated in a woman between 50 and 59 years old with acute or convalescent COVID-19. The sample consisted of peripheral blood. The CDR3 coding sequence is TGCGCCAGCAGCTTAGCGGAGTTAGATACGCAGTATTTT. It specifies CASSLAELDTQYF.